The next 7 T cell receptor beta chains were all read from a single sample in a study of shared clonotypes between healthy human individuals. Some clones are missing from TCRdb's copy, which holds only in-frame ones; the method was immunoSEQ multiplex PCR. The data show roughly 700,000 clones, with around two thirds seen just once and 1.7% held by the top ten. Sequencing was done on a sample of memory CD4+ T cells sorted from blood. Stated subset: CD45RA-negative fraction. The receptor source for this set is a woman in her twenties or thirties in good health.

The rearrangement uses TRBV27 and TRBJ1-6; no firm D call. The germline CDR1 and CDR2 sequences are MNHEY and SMNVEV (reference sequence). V gave up 5 bases and J gave up 7 bases, with 18 bases separating them. The CDR3 is made up of 16 amino acids. The DNA of the CDR3 is TGTGCCAGCAGTCCCCGTGGTGAGCGGGGAAATTCACCCCTCCACTTT. Its protein is CASSPRGERGNSPLHF.

This clone was seen repeatedly, ten times or more. This same CDR3 is encoded by further DNA sequences in the sample. V and J are TRBV7-2 and TRBJ1-1; a weak D match, TRBD1 (5 bases). Trimming took off 2 bases at V and 3 bases at J, with 7 bases between the two ends. The germline V gene has CDR1 SGHTA and CDR2 FQGNSA. The CDR3 is 13 residues long. CDR3 nucleotides: TGTGCCAGCAGCTTACAGGGCGACACTGAAGCTTTCTTT. This encodes CASSLQGDTEAFF.

In its sample, this clone was seen a few times. This chain joins TRBV5-1 and TRBJ2-7, with 8 bases identical to TRBD1. CDR3 length: 13 residues. The junction had 8 bases not matched to a gene; V was cut back by 9 bases and J by 3 bases. Germline V gene data show CDR1 as SGHRS and CDR2 as YFSETQ. The CDR3 nucleotides read TGCGCCACCTCGAGGACAGGGAACTACGAGCAGTACTTC. Amino acids: CATSRTGNYEQYF.

V is TRBV28 and J is TRBJ2-5, with TRBD2 matching over 10 bases. With V trimmed by 6 bases and J by 5 bases, 6 bases remained unmatched. CDR1 is MDHEN and CDR2 is SYDVKM in the germline V gene. This CDR3 contains 14 residues. CDR3 amino acids: CASRKAGGWETQYF. CDR3 nucleotide sequence: TGTGCCAGCAGAAAAGCGGGAGGGTGGGAGACCCAGTACTTC.

J is TRBJ1-1 and V is TRBV19; maybe TRBD1 (5 bases). V lost 2 bases and J 4 bases, leaving 11 bases between the germline ends. Germline CDR1 LNHDA, CDR2 SQIVND (reference sequence). This CDR3 spans 14 amino acids. The DNA for the CDR3 is TGTGCCAGTAGTATACAGGGTGGGGGCACTGAAGCTTTCTTT. Translated: CASSIQGGGTEAFF. Complete variable domain (other parts from reference TRBV19 and TRBJ1-1): DGGITQSPKYLFRKEGQNVTLSCEQNLNHDAMYWYRQDPGQGLRLIYYSQIVNDFQKGDIAEGYSVSREKKESFPLTVTSAQKNPTAFYLCASSIQGGGTEAFFGQGTRLTVV.

This chain joins TRBV30 and TRBJ2-7; D perhaps matches TRBD2 (5 bases). Looked up from germline, CDR1 is GTSNPN and CDR2 is SVGIG (reference sequence). The V gene lost 0 bases and the J gene lost 1 base, with 10 bases spanning the gap. CDR3 length: 14 residues. The CDR3: CAWSVSGWSYEQYF. CDR3 in DNA: TGTGCCTGGAGTGTAAGCGGCTGGTCCTACGAGCAGTACTTC.

On this clone itself: The junction does not match germline at one end; this may be a read error. Other DNA sequences in this specimen translate into the identical CDR3. This sequence joins TRBV2 and TRBJ1-5; TRBD1 matches 7 bases. Germline V gene data show CDR1 as SNHLY and CDR2 as FYNNEI. The CDR3 spans 14 residues. CDR3 nucleotide sequence: TGTGCCAGCAGCGCACAGGGGCCCAATCAGCCACAGCATTTT. Encoded protein: CASSAQGPNQPQHF.